The 14 T cell receptor beta chains below were found in one sample sequenced in a study of T cell responses to AZD1222 COVID-19 vaccine. Clones were sequenced by immunoSEQ multiplex PCR, and TCRdb holds only the in-frame ones, with some missing. The table has over 40,000 clones, roughly 80% seen once. This sample comprised peripheral blood, obtained on day 0 of AZD1222 vaccination. The receptors originated from an adult in good health.

The V and J genes are TRBV5-4 and TRBJ2-7; 9 bases agree with TRBD2. V dropped 0 bases and J dropped 5; count of bases not matched to a gene: 9. Germline CDR1 is SGHNT and CDR2 is YYREEE (reference sequence). The length of the CDR3 is 16 residues. CDR3 protein: CASSLELAGGYNEQYF. The CDR3 nucleotides are TGTGCCAGCAGCTTGGAGCTCGCGGGAGGGTACAACGAGCAGTACTTC. Supplemented by reference TRBV5-4 and TRBJ2-7, the full variable domain reads ETGVTQSPTHLIKTRGQQVTLRCSSQSGHNTVSWYQQALGQGPQFIFQYYREEENGRGNFPPRFSGLQFPNYSSELNVNALELDDSALYLCASSLELAGGYNEQYFGPGTRLTVT.

V and J are TRBV9 and TRBJ2-7; perhaps TRBD2 as D (6 bases). Germline V gene lookup returns CDR1 SGDLS and CDR2 YYNGEE. The CDR3 is 14 residues long. Trimming left V 0 bases short and J 3 bases short, with 10 bases between. The CDR3 loop is CASSVGVSGYEQYF. CDR3 in DNA: TGTGCCAGCAGCGTAGGGGTTAGCGGCTACGAGCAGTACTTC.

The V and J genes are TRBV6-5 and TRBJ1-5, with TRBD1 as a possible D gene (5 bases). Germline CDR1 and CDR2: MNHEY and SVGAGI. V lost 6 bases, J lost 5 bases, and 11 bases lay in between. The CDR3 is 13 residues long. The CDR3 protein is CASSDSSHQPQHF. CDR3 DNA sequence: TGTGCCAGCAGCGACAGCTCTCATCAGCCCCAGCATTTT.

This clone was seen just once. J is TRBJ2-7 and V is TRBV7-2, with 7 bases fitting TRBD2. The CDR3 spans 16 residues. Germline CDR1 is SGHTA and CDR2 is FQGNSA. The V segment lost 6 bases and the J segment 1 base; nucleotides outside the gene matches: 12. The CDR3 region is CASRGEGRRASYEQYF. CDR3 coding DNA: TGTGCCAGCAGAGGGGAGGGCCGGCGGGCATCCTACGAGCAGTACTTC.

This chain connects TRBV6-1 to TRBJ2-7; 9 nucleotides agree with TRBD2. The germline gives CDR1 MNHNS, CDR2 SASEGT. The length of the CDR3 is 16 residues. The V segment lost 4 bases and the J segment 1 base; nucleotides outside the gene matches: 8. The CDR3 nucleotides are TGTGCCAGCAGTGCACTTAGCGGGAGAATGTCCTACGAGCAGTACTTC. Its protein is CASSALSGRMSYEQYF.

This clone was found once. The chain joins TRBV10-3 to TRBJ2-3; D is uncertain. The CDR3 is 14 residues long. Between the trimmed V and J ends, which lost 2 bases and 2 bases, there was a span of 8 bases. Per germline, CDR1 ENHRY and CDR2 SYGVKD. The CDR3 bases are TGTGCCATCAGTGAGGGCAGGCCCACAGATACGCAGTATTTT. Protein product: CAISEGRPTDTQYF.

CDR3 sequence reads: CASSLRDRDEQYF. Here the CDR3 DNA reads TGTGCCAGTAGTCTCCGGGACAGGGACGAGCAGTACTTC. This rearrangement joins TRBV19 to TRBJ2-7; TRBD1 matches at 9 bases. Germline V CDR1 and CDR2: LNHDA, SQIVND (reference sequence). The CDR3 is made up of 13 amino acids. Unmatched junction bases numbered 4, after V lost 5 bases and J lost 5 bases.

The gene calls are TRBV21-1 and TRBJ1-5. TRBV21-1 is a recognized pseudogene. This CDR3 is 15 amino acids long. CDR3 sequence: CASSKEERGDQPQHF. The CDR3 bases are TGTGCCAGCAGCAAAGAGGAAAGGGGGGATCAGCCCCAGCATTTT.

This clone was counted only a few times. The rearrangement links TRBV28 to TRBJ1-1; 8 positions agree with TRBD1. Germline lookup yields CDR1 MDHEN and CDR2 SYDVKM. V dropped 7 bases and J dropped 11; count of bases not matched to a gene: 9. This CDR3 comprises 12 residues. The DNA for the CDR3 is TGTGCCAGCACGAGACAGGGGCGCGGTGCTTTCTTT. Protein product: CASTRQGRGAFF.

The J gene is TRBJ1-2, the V gene TRBV29-1; 7 bases align to TRBD1. Germline CDR1 SQVTM, CDR2 ANQGSEA. CDR3 size: 13 residues. The V and J ends lost 6 bases and 3 bases, in that order; junction bases with no gene match: 7. CDR3 bases: TGCAGCGTAGGGCAGGGGGAGGACTATGGCTACACCTTC. Encoded protein: CSVGQGEDYGYTF.

The chain links TRBV6-1 to TRBJ1-5; 8 bases match TRBD1. The CDR3 runs 21 residues. Germline CDR1 is MNHNS and CDR2 is SASEGT. Germline trimming cut 1 base from V and 0 bases from J; bases unmatched to any gene: 17. In nucleotides, the CDR3 is TGTGCCAGCAGTGAAGGTGCCGGTCAGGGCAGGGGGCTCTATAGCAATCAGCCCCAGCATTTT. Translating gives CASSEGAGQGRGLYSNQPQHF.

The chain combines TRBV11-3 with TRBJ2-1; 8 bases are a match to TRBD2. Germline CDR1 SGHNT, CDR2 YENEEA. The junction had 5 bases not matched to a gene; V was cut back by 5 bases and J by 5 bases. The CDR3 totals 14 residues. DNA for the CDR3: TGTGCCAGCAGCACTAGCGGAGCTCACAATGAGCAGTTCTTC. It yields the protein CASSTSGAHNEQFF.

This clone was detected once. The chain is built from TRBV6-5 and TRBJ1-6; D is possibly TRBD1 (6 bases). Trimming took off 2 bases at V and 10 bases at J, with 12 bases between the two ends. Germline values: CDR1 MNHEY, CDR2 SVGAGI. The CDR3 consists of 14 residues. The CDR3 DNA follows: TGTGCCAGCAGTTACCGACAGGACCTGTCACCCCTCCACTTT. It translates to CASSYRQDLSPLHF.

V and J are TRBV15 and TRBJ2-1, with D perhaps given as TRBD1 or TRBD2 (5 bases each). The CDR3 loop spans 14 amino acids. Per germline, CDR1 LNHNV and CDR2 YYDKDF (reference sequence). Between the trimmed V and J ends, which lost 5 bases and 5 bases, there was a span of 13 bases. The CDR3 region is CATSVRDHNNEQFF. The CDR3, as DNA: TGTGCCACCAGCGTCCGGGACCACAACAATGAGCAGTTCTTC.